This TCR beta chain is drawn from a study of memory CD4+ T cells and cytomegalovirus serostatus. Study-wide context: Donors were healthy Belgian adults, about ten CMV seropositive and about two dozen seronegative.

V shed 3 bases and J shed 6 bases, with 11 bases lying between them. Germline CDR1 and CDR2: SNHLY and FYNNEI. The CDR3 has 14 residues. TCRdb keeps only in-frame clones here, not all; method: immunoSEQ multiplex PCR. Of approximately 61,000 clones in the sample, 80% to 85% were seen once. Study-level results: Suggested: most of the CMV-linked TCR signature lies in CD4+ memory cells. Median bootstrapped AUC for CMV status was around 0.96 originally, 0.9 to 0.93 US-trained.

In the case of this clone: Antigen: not known.

Single viable CD3+CD4+CD8-CD45RO+ cells were sorted as the memory CD4+ T cells. The rearrangement links TRBV2 to TRBJ2-2; the D is unclear. Sequencing input: memory CD4+ T cells from blood. The source is an adult in good health and CMV-seronegative. As DNA, the CDR3 is TGTGCCAGCAGTGAGGATCAGGTTCCCGGGGAGCTGTTTTTT. Protein product: CASSEDQVPGELFF.